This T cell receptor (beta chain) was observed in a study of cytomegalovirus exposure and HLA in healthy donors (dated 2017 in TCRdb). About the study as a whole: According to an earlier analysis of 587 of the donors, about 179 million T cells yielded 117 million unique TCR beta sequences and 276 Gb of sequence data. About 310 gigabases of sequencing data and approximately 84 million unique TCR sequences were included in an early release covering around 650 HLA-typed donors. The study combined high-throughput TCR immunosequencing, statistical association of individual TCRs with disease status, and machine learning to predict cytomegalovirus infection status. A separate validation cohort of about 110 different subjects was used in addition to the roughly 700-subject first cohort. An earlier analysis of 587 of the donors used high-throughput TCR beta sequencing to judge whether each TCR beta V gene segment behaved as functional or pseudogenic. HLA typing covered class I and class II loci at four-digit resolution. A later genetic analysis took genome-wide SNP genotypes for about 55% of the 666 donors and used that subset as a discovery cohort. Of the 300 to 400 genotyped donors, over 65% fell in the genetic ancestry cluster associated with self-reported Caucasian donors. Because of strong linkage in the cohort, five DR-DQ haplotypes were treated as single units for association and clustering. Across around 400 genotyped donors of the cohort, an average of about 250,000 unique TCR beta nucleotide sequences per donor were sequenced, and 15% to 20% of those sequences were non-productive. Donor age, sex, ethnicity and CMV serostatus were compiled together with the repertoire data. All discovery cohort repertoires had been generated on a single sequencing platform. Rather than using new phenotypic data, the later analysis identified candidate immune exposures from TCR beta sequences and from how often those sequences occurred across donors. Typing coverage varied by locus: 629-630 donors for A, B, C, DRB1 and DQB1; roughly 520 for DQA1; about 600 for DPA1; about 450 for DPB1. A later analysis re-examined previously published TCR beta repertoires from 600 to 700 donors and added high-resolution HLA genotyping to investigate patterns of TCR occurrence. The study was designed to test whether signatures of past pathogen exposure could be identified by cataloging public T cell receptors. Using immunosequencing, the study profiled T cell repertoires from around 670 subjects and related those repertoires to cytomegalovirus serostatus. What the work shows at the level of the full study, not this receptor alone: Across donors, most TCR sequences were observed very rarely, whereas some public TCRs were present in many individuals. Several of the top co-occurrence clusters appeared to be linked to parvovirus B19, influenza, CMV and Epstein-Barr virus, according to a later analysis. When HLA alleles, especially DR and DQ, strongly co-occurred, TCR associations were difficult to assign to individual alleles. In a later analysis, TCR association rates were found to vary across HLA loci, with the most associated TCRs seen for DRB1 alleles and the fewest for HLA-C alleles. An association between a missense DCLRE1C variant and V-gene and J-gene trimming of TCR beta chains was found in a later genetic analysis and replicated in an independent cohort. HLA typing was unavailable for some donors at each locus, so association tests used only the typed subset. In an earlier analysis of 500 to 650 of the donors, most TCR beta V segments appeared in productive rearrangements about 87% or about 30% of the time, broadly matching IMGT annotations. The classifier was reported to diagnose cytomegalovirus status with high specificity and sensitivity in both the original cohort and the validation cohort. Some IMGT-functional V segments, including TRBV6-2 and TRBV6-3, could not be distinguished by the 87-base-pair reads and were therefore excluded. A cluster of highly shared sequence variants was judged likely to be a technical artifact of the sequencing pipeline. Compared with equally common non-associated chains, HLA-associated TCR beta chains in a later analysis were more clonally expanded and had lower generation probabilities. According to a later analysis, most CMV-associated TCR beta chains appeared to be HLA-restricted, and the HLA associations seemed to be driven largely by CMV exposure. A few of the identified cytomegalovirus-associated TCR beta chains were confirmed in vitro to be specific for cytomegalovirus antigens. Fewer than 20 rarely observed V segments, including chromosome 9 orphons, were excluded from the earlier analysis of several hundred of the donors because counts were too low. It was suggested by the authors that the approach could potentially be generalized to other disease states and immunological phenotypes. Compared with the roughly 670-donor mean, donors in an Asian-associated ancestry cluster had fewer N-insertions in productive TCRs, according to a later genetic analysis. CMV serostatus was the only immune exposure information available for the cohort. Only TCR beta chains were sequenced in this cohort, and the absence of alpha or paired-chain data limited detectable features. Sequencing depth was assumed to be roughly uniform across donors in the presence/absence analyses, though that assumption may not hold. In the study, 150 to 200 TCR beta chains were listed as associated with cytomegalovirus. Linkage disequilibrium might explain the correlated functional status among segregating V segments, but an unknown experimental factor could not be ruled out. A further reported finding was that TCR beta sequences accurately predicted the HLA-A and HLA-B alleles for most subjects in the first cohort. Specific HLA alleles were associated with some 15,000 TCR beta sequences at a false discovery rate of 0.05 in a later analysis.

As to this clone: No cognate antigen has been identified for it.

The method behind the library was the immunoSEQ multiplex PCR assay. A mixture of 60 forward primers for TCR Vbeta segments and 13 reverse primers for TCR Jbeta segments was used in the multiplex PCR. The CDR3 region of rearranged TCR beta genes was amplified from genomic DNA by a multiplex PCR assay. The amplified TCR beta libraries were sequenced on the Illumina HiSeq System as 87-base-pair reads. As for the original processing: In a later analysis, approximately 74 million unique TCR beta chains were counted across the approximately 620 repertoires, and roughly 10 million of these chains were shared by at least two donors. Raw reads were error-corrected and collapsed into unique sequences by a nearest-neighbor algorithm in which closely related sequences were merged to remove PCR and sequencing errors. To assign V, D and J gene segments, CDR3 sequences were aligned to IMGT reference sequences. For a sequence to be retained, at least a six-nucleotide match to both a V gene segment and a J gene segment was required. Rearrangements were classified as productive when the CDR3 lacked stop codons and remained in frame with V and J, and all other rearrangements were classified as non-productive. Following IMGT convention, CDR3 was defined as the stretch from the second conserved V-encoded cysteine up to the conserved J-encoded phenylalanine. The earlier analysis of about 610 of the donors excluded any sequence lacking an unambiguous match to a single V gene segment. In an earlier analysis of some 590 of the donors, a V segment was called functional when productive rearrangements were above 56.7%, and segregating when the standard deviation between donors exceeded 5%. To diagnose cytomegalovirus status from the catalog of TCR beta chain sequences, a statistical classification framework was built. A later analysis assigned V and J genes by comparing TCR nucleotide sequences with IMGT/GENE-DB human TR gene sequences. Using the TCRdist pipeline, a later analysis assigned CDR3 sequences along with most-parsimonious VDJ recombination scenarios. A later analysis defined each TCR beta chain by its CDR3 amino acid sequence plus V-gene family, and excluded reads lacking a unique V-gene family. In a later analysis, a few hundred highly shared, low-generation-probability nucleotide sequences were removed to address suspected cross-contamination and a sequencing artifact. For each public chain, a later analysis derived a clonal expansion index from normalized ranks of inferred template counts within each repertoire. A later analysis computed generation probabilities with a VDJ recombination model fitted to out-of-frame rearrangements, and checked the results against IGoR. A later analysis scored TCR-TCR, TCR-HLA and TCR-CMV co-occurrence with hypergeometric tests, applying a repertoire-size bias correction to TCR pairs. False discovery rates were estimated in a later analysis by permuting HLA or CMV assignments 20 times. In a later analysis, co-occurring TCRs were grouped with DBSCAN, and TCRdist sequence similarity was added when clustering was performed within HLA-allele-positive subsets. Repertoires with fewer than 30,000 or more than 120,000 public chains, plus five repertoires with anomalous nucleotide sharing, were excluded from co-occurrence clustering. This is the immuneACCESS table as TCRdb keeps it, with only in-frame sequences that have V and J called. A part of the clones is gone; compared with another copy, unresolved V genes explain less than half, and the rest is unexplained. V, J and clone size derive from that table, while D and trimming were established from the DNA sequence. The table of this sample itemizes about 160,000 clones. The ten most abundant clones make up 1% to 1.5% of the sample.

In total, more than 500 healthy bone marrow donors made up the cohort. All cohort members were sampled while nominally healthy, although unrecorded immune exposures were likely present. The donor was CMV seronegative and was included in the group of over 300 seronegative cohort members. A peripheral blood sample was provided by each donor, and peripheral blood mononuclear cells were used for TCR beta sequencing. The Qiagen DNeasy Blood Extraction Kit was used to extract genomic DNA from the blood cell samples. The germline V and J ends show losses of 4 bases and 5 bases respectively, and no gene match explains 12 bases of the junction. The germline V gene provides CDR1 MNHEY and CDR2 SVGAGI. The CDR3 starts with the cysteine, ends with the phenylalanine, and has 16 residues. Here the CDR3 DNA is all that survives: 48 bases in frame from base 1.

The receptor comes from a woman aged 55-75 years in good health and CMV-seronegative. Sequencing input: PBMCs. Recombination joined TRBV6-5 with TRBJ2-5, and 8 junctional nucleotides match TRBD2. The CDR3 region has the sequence CASSLGSTGGRETQYF. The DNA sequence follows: TGTGCCAGCAGTTTAGGATCTACGGGGGGGAGGGAGACCCAGTACTTC.